A single sample is the source of the 12 T cell receptor beta chains below, sequenced in a study of cytomegalovirus exposure and HLA in healthy donors. The PCR made use of 60 Vbeta and 13 Jbeta primers. Assay: immunoSEQ multiplex PCR; the TCRdb copy retains only in-frame clones and omits some. The sample contains about 80,000 clones, approximately 65% of which appear only once. The sample taken for sequencing was PBMCs. These receptors were collected from a male donor in good health and CMV-seropositive.

V usage is TRBV6-5 and J usage is TRBJ2-5, with D tentatively TRBD1 (5 bases). The last part of the DNA fits TRBJ2-7 better; the J call may be wrong. In germline, CDR1 is MNHEY, CDR2 SVGAGI. The CDR3 loop spans 13 amino acids. CDR3 nucleotides: TGTGCCAGCAGTACAGGACCTTCCTACGAGCAGTACTTC. Translating gives CASSTGPSYEQYF.

The chain carries TRBV28 and TRBJ1-1; no reliable D call. This CDR3 has 16 residues. The germline CDR1 and CDR2 sequences are MDHEN and SYDVKM. Trimming removed 2 bases at V and 1 base at J, with 14 bases between. This CDR3 is CASSLPPLAGNTEAFF. The CDR3 bases are TGTGCCAGCAGTTTACCCCCCTTGGCGGGGAACACTGAAGCTTTCTTT.

This chain uses TRBV6-5 with TRBJ2-2; 7 nucleotides align to TRBD2. The length of the CDR3 is 14 residues. Germline CDR1 is MNHEY and CDR2 is SVGAGI. The V gene end was trimmed by 6 bases and the J gene end by 7 bases; junction bases not matched to a gene: 8. The CDR3 spells CASRLRLAGGELFF. The DNA for the CDR3 is TGTGCCAGCAGACTCCGACTAGCTGGCGGGGAGCTGTTTTTT.

The rearrangement joins TRBV19 to TRBJ2-2; 7 nucleotides match TRBD1. This CDR3 comprises 15 residues. V shed 6 bases, J shed 6 bases, and the junction held 10 bases outside the gene matches. Germline V gives CDR1 LNHDA, CDR2 SQIVND (reference sequence). The DNA for the CDR3 is TGTGCCAGTAGCCCACAGGGGCGGAAAGCCGGGGAGCTGTTTTTT. Its translation is CASSPQGRKAGELFF.

This clone appeared a few times. The gene calls are TRBV18 and TRBJ1-3; a weak D match, TRBD1 (6 bases). This CDR3 is 13 amino acids long. CDR1 is KGHSH, CDR2 LQKENI, per germline. V was cut by 3 bases and J by 9 bases, with 12 bases left in between. The CDR3 DNA reads as TGTGCCAGCTCACCTAGGACAGAAACCACCATATATTTT. It is translated as CASSPRTETTIYF.

The chain couples TRBV7-6 to TRBJ1-1, with D unclear. Trimming took 2 bases from V and 5 from J, leaving 18 bases between them. Germline CDR1 is SGHVS and CDR2 is FNYEAQ. CDR3 size: 16 residues. In nucleotides, the CDR3 is TGTGCCAGCAGCTTAAGAGGGTCCGTCCTTGGAACTGAAGCTTTCTTT. This encodes CASSLRGSVLGTEAFF.

The CDR3 sequence: CASSSWTGSRRDTEAFF. CDR3 nucleotides: TGTGCCAGCAGTTCATGGACAGGGTCCCGTAGGGACACTGAAGCTTTCTTT. The genes are TRBV28 and TRBJ1-1, with 8 bases fitting TRBD1. Trimming at V came to 4 bases and at J to 3 bases, leaving 13 bases not matched to a gene. The CDR3 has 17 residues. Per the germline V gene, CDR1 is MDHEN and CDR2 is SYDVKM.

This chain joins TRBV9 and TRBJ1-1; D is uncertain. CDR1 is SGDLS, CDR2 YYNGEE, per germline. The CDR3 covers 16 residues. V was clipped by 6 bases and J by 7 bases, with 25 bases between them. CDR3 in DNA: TGTGCCAGCATTCCCCCCCCCTGGGATCGGGCGGGTGAAGCTTTCTTT. Its translation: CASIPPPWDRAGEAFF.

The V call is TRBV6-1, the J call TRBJ1-5; TRBD1 might be the D (5 bases). V dropped 4 bases and J dropped 0 bases, with 7 bases sitting between them. Germline V gene sequence: CDR1 MNHNS, CDR2 SASEGT. CDR3 length equals 14 residues. Written as DNA, the CDR3 is TGTGCCAGCAGTGGACAGTATAGCAATCAGCCCCAGCATTTT. Amino acids: CASSGQYSNQPQHF.

The chain links TRBV14 to TRBJ2-3; tentative D call: TRBD2 (6 bases). The germline V and J ends were trimmed by 4 bases and 2 bases, with 13 bases remaining between them. Germline assignment: CDR1 SGHDN and CDR2 FVKESK. There are 15 residues in the CDR3. As DNA, the CDR3 is TGTGCCAGCAGCCTCGGGGGTACCATCACAGATACGCAGTATTTT. The encoded protein is CASSLGGTITDTQYF.

The V and J genes are TRBV6-5 and TRBJ2-2; no definite D call. Trimming cost V 7 bases and J 6 bases, with 9 bases left between them. In germline, CDR1 is MNHEY, CDR2 SVGAGI. This CDR3 region has 12 residues. As DNA, the CDR3 is TGTGCCAGCACCCTTTGGCCCGGGGAGCTGTTTTTT. As protein: CASTLWPGELFF.

This clone was seen a few times. The rearrangement uses TRBV10-3 and TRBJ2-5; no reliable D call. V was clipped by 11 bases and J by 3 bases, with 16 bases between them. Germline V gives CDR1 ENHRY, CDR2 SYGVKD. This CDR3 region has 13 residues. For the CDR3, the DNA is TGTGCCTCCAGGCCGGATTCTGAAGAGACCCAGTACTTC. It encodes CASRPDSEETQYF.